A single sample is the source of the 12 T cell receptor beta chains below, sequenced in a study of spatial heterogeneity in lung cancer. Whole-study findings and limits: Tumor mutation counts were tracked by expanded intratumoral alpha and beta TCR counts.

The time point was: sample taken at primary tumor resection. Their antigen targets remain unknown. TCRdb re-analysed the 5' RACE reads in MiXCR, keeping a single row per CDR3 protein. The profile covers about 9,800 distinct CDR3 sequences, with about 6% appearing a single time and roughly a tenth taken by the ten largest. The specimen comprised lung tumor tissue, sampled at surgery. The receptors stem from a male donor with early-stage non-small cell lung cancer.

This clonotype was counted at least ten times. The chain recombines TRBV7-6 with TRBJ1-4; D is undetermined. The CDR3 contains 15 residues. Trimming took 0 bases from V and 7 from J, leaving 12 bases between them. Germline V CDR1 and CDR2: SGHVS, FNYEAQ. The CDR3 is CASSLALTSSEKLFF. The CDR3 DNA follows: TGTGCCAGCAGCTTAGCGTTAACGTCCTCTGAAAAACTGTTTTTT.

This clonotype was counted at least ten times. V gene TRBV28 combines with J gene TRBJ1-3; D gene unclear. The CDR3 runs 16 residues. V was trimmed by 5 bases and J by 1 base, leaving 15 bases between them. The V gene's germline CDR1 is MDHEN and CDR2 SYDVKM. CDR3 in amino acids: CASSTRKLNSGNTIYF. The CDR3 DNA sequence: TGTGCCAGCAGTACCCGGAAATTGAATTCTGGAAACACCATATATTTT.

In its sample, this clonotype is medium-sized. The chain couples TRBV20-1 to TRBJ2-7, with 14 bases that match TRBD2. The V gene end was trimmed by 4 bases and the J gene end by 5 bases; junction bases not matched to a gene: 4. CDR1 and CDR2 from the germline V gene are DFQATT and SNEGSKA (reference sequence). CDR3 length: 14 residues. The CDR3 sequence: CSATGLAGVNEQYF. The CDR3 bases are TGCAGTGCTACGGGACTAGCGGGAGTCAACGAGCAGTACTTC.

This clonotype was recorded many times. CDR3 protein: CASTSLAGLNSPLHF. CDR3 nucleotide sequence: TGTGCCAGCACCTCCCTGGCAGGACTTAATTCACCCCTCCACTTT. The V gene is TRBV27, the J gene TRBJ1-6, with unresolved D. The germline V gene encodes CDR1 MNHEY and CDR2 SMNVEV (reference sequence). V was clipped by 7 bases and J by 6 bases, with 16 bases between them. This CDR3 has 15 residues.

This clonotype has ten or more counts. The rearrangement uses TRBV2 and TRBJ2-3, with TRBD1 matching over 8 bases. The germline gives CDR1 SNHLY, CDR2 FYNNEI. Unmatched junction bases numbered 6, after V lost 7 bases and J lost 3 bases. The CDR3 has 14 residues. The CDR3 is CASNLQGDTDTQYF. CDR3 sequence (DNA): TGTGCCAGCAATCTACAGGGGGATACAGATACGCAGTATTTT.

This clonotype appeared many times. V and J are TRBV6-4 and TRBJ2-3; TRBD1 matches at 9 bases. The CDR3 is 15 amino acids. The V segment lost 6 bases and the J segment 4 bases; nucleotides outside the gene matches: 8. Germline lookup yields CDR1 MRHNA and CDR2 SNTAGT. CDR3 amino acids: CASRTGTGPADTQYF. CDR3 DNA sequence: TGTGCCAGCAGGACCGGGACAGGGCCTGCAGATACGCAGTATTTT.

The sample holds many counts of this clonotype. The J gene is TRBJ1-4, the V gene TRBV27; 7 positions match TRBD1. The CDR3 consists of 15 residues. The V segment lost 2 bases and the J segment 2 bases; nucleotides outside the gene matches: 2. Germline CDR1 is MNHEY and CDR2 is SMNVEV (reference sequence). The CDR3: CASSLQTGTNEKLFF. DNA for the CDR3: TGTGCCAGCAGTTTACAGACAGGGACTAATGAAAAACTGTTTTTT.

This clonotype came up many times. The chain has TRBV28 and TRBJ2-5, with 9 bases that match TRBD1. V lost 3 bases and J lost 1; bases outside the gene matches: 3. CDR1 is MDHEN, CDR2 SYDVKM, per germline. The CDR3 extends over 15 amino acids. Here the CDR3 reads CASSLGGQGQETQYF. The CDR3 bases are TGTGCCAGCAGTTTGGGGGGACAGGGCCAAGAGACCCAGTACTTC. Based on the CDR3 plus reference TRBV28 and TRBJ2-5, the full variable domain is DVKVTQSSRYLVKRTGEKVFLECVQDMDHENMFWYRQDPGLGLRLIYFSYDVKMKEKGDIPEGYSVSREKKERFSLILESASTNQTSMYLCASSLGGQGQETQYFGPGTRLLVL.

This clonotype appeared many times. The chain carries TRBV20-1 and TRBJ2-1; 10 bases align to TRBD2. The V gene end was trimmed by 6 bases and the J gene end by 2 bases; junction bases not matched to a gene: 10. There are 16 residues in the CDR3. Germline V gene lookup returns CDR1 DFQATT and CDR2 SNEGSKA (reference sequence). CDR3: CSASQRTSGAYNEQFF. CDR3 coding DNA: TGCAGTGCCTCCCAAAGAACTAGCGGGGCCTACAATGAGCAGTTCTTC.

This clonotype was detected ten times or more. This sequence joins TRBV5-6 and TRBJ2-7, with 8 nucleotides matching TRBD1. The CDR3 spans 15 residues. The trim removed 0 bases at V and 3 bases at J, leaving 5 bases unmatched. Germline lookup yields CDR1 SGHDT and CDR2 YYEEEE. CDR3 DNA: TGTGCCAGCAGCTTGGGGACAGGGCGTATCTACGAGCAGTACTTC. Encoded protein: CASSLGTGRIYEQYF.

This clonotype was seen many times. The rearrangement links TRBV5-4 to TRBJ2-2; 9 bases match TRBD2. The CDR3 is 16 residues long. With V trimmed by 4 bases and J by 0 bases, 4 bases remained unmatched. Germline V gene sequence: CDR1 SGHNT, CDR2 YYREEE (reference sequence). CDR3 amino acids: CASSPRLAANTGELFF. The CDR3 nucleotides read TGTGCCAGCAGCCCCCGACTAGCGGCGAACACCGGGGAGCTGTTTTTT.

This clonotype was observed at least ten times. The chain recombines TRBV20-1 with TRBJ1-1, with no clear D. The germline V gene encodes CDR1 DFQATT and CDR2 SNEGSKA (reference sequence). This CDR3 is built from 11 residues. The CDR3 region has the DNA TGCGGAGGATGGTGGGGTGCTGAAGCTTTCTTT. Its translation: CGGWWGAEAFF.